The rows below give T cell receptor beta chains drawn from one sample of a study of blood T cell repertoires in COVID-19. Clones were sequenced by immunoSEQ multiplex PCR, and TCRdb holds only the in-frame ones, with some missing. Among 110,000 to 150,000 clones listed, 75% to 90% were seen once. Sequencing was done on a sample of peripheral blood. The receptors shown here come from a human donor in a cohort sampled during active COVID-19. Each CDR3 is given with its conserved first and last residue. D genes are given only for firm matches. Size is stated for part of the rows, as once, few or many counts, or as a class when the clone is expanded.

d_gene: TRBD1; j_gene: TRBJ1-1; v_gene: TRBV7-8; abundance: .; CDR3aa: CASSFTGGHTEAFF; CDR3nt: TGTGCCAGCAGCTTTACAGGGGGTCACACTGAAGCTTTCTTT
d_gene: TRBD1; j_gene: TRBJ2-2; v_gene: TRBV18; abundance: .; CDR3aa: CASSQNRDSRNTGELFF; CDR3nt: TGTGCCAGCTCACAGAACCGGGACAGCCGAAACACCGGGGAGCTGTTTTTT
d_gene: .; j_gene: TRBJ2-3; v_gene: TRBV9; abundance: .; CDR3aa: CASSIGQTSTDTQYF; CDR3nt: TGTGCCAGCAGCATTGGACAGACCAGCACAGATACGCAGTATTTT
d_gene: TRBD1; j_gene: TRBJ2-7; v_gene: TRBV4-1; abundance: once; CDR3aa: CASSQDFWQGVGEQYF; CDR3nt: TGCGCCAGCAGCCAAGATTTCTGGCAGGGGGTTGGCGAGCAGTACTTC
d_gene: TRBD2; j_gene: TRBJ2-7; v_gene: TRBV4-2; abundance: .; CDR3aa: CASSRSLAGGPGEQYF; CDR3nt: TGTGCCAGCAGCCGGAGCCTAGCGGGGGGGCCCGGCGAGCAGTACTTC
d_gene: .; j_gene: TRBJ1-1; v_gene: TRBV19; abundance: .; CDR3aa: CASTMTLNTEAFF; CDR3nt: TGTGCCAGTACTATGACACTGAACACTGAAGCTTTCTTT
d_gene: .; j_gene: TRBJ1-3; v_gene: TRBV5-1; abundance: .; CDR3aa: CASSLDTNSGNTIYF; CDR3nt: TGCGCCAGCAGCCTGGACACCAACTCTGGAAACACCATATATTTT
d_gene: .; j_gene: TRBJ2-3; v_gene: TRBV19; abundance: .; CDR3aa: CASSIRVLSSTDTQYF; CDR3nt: TGTGCCAGTAGTATCCGGGTACTTTCTAGCACAGATACGCAGTATTTT
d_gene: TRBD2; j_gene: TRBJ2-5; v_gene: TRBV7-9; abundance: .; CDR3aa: CASSLAASGVRETQYF; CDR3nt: TGTGCCAGCAGCTTAGCGGCGAGCGGGGTCAGGGAGACCCAGTACTTC
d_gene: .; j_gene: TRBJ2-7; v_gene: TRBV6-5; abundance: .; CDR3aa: CASRTAFNYEQYF; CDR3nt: TGTGCCAGCAGGACAGCCTTTAACTACGAGCAGTACTTC
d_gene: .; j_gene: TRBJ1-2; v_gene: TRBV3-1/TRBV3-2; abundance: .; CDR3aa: CASSSNYGYTF; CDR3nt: TGTGCCAGCAGCTCGAACTATGGCTACACCTTC
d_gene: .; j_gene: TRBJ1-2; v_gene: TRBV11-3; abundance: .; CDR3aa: CASSLGQHYGYTF; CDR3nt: TGTGCCAGCAGCTTAGGGCAACACTATGGCTACACCTTC
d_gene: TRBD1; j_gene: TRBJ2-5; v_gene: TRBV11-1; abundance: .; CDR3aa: CASSYDRGKETQYF; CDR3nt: TGTGCCAGCAGCTACGACAGGGGGAAAGAGACCCAGTACTTC
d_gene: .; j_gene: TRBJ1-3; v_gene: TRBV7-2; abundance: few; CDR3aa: CASSEGGSGNTIYF; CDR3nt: TGTGCCAGCAGCGAAGGGGGCTCTGGAAACACCATATATTTT
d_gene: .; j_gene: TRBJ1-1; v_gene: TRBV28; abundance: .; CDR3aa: CASSLSPGRTEAFF; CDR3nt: TGTGCCAGCAGTTTATCCCCAGGCCGAACTGAAGCTTTCTTT
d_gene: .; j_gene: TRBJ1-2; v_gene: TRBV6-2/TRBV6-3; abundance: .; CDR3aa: CASSQIGGGGYTF; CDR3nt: TGTGCCAGCAGTCAAATAGGCGGTGGCGGCTACACCTTC
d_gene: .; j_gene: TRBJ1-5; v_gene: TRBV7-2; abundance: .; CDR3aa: CASSLDTGGQHF; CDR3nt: TGTGCCAGCAGCTTAGATACGGGGGGCCAGCATTTT
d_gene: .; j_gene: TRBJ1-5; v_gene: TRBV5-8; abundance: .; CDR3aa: CASSLGTYSNQPQHF; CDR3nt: TGTGCCAGCAGCTTGGGAACTTATAGCAATCAGCCCCAGCATTTT
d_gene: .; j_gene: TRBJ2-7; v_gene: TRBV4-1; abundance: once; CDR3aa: CASSLSPLLIRYEQYF; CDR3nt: TGCGCCAGCAGCCTAAGTCCCCTATTGATCCGCTACGAGCAGTACTTC
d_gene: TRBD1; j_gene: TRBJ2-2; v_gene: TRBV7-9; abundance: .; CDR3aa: CASSLPGQGDTGELFF; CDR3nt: TGTGCCAGCAGCCTACCGGGACAGGGAGACACCGGGGAGCTGTTTTTT
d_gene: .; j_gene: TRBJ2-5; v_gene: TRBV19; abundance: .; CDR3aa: CASRGPGKPSQETQYF; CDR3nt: TGTGCCAGTAGAGGCCCCGGGAAGCCGAGCCAAGAGACCCAGTACTTC
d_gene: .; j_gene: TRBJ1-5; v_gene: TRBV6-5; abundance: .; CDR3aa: CASSQQWPGGPQHF; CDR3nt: TGTGCCAGCAGTCAACAATGGCCCGGAGGGCCCCAGCATTTT
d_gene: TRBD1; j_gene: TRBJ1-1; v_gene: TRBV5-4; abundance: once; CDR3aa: CASSFLQGSPTEAFF; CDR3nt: TGTGCCAGCAGCTTTTTACAGGGGTCTCCCACTGAAGCTTTCTTT
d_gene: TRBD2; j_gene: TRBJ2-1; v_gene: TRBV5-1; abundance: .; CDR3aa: CASSPLAGGNYNEQFF; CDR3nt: TGCGCCAGCAGCCCCCTAGCGGGAGGGAACTACAATGAGCAGTTCTTC
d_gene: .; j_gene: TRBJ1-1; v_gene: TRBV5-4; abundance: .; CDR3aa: CASSPTGGRDTEAFF; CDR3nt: TGTGCCAGCAGCCCGACGGGGGGTCGGGACACTGAAGCTTTCTTT
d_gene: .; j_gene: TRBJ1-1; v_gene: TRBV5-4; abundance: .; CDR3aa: CASSPDNRVNTEAFF; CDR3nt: TGTGCCAGCAGCCCCGACAACAGGGTGAACACTGAAGCTTTCTTT
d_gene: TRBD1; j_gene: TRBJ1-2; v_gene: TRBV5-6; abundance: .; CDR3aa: CASSPPGQSHGYTF; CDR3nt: TGTGCCAGCAGCCCCCCGGGACAGTCCCATGGCTACACCTTC
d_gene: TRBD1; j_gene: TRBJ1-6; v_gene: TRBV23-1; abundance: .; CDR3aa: CASSQGTGRSPLHF; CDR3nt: TGCGCCAGCAGTCAAGGGACAGGGAGGTCACCCCTCCACTTT
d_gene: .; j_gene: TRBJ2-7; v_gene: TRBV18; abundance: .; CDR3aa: CASSSSQGNTYEQYF; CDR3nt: TGTGCCAGCTCATCTTCCCAGGGAAACACCTACGAGCAGTACTTC
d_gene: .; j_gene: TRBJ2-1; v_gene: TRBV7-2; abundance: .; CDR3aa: CASSRDSSAYNEQFF; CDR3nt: TGTGCCAGCAGCCGGGACTCAAGCGCTTACAATGAGCAGTTCTTC
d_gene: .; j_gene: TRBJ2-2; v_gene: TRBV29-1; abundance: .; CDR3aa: CSSQGTTGELFF; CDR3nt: TGCAGCTCCCAGGGGACAACCGGGGAGCTGTTTTTT
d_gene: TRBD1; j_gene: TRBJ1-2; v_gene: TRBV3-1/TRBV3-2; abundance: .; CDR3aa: CASSQGDRANYGYTF; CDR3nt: TGTGCCAGCAGCCAAGGGGACAGGGCTAACTATGGCTACACCTTC
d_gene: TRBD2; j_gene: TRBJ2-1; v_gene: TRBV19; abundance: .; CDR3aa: CASSGRGNEQFF; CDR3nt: TGTGCCAGTAGCGGGAGGGGTAATGAGCAGTTCTTC
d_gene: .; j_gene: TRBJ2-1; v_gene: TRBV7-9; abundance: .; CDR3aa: CASSFGENEQFF; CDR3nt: TGTGCCAGCAGCTTCGGTGAAAATGAGCAGTTCTTC
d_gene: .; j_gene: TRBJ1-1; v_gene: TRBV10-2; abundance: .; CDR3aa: CASSESRGSTEAFF; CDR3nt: TGCGCCAGCAGTGAATCAAGGGGATCCACTGAAGCTTTCTTT
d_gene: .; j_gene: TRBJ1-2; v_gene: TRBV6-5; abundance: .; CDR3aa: CASSFAGGSGGYTF; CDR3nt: TGTGCCAGCAGTTTCGCCGGGGGGAGTGGAGGCTACACCTTC
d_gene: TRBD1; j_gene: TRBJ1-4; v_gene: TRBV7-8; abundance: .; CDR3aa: CASSTGQGNEKLFF; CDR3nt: TGTGCCAGCAGCACCGGACAGGGGAATGAAAAACTGTTTTTT
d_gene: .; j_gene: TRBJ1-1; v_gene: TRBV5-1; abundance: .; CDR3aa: CASSLGQTNTEAFF; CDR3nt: TGCGCCAGCAGCTTGGGGCAAACGAACACTGAAGCTTTCTTT
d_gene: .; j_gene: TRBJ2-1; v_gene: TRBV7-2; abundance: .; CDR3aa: CASSFGLANNEQFF; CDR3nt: TGTGCCAGCAGCTTCGGTCTCGCGAACAATGAGCAGTTCTTC
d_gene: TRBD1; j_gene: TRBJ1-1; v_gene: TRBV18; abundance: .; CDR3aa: CASSPRTGEEAFF; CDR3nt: TGTGCCAGCTCACCAAGAACAGGGGAAGAGGCTTTCTTT
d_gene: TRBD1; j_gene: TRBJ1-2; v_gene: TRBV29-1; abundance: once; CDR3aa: CSVPGGPGGYGYTF; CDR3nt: TGCAGCGTCCCAGGGGGCCCCGGGGGCTATGGCTACACCTTC
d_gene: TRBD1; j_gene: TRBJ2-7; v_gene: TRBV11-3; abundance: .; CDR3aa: CASSPLGQGRLGSYEQYF; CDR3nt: TGTGCCAGCAGCCCCTTGGGACAGGGACGGTTGGGATCCTACGAGCAGTACTTC
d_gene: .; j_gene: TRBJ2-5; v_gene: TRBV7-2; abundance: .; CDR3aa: CASSPLRGSQETQYF; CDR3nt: TGTGCCAGCAGCCCTTTGCGAGGGTCTCAAGAGACCCAGTACTTC
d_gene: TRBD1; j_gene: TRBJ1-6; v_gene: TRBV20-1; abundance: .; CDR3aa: CSAKTGLILHF; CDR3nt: TGCAGTGCGAAGACAGGGCTCATACTCCACTTT
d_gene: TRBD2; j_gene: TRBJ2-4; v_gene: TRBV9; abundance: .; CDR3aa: CASSNTGTTGIQYF; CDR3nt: TGTGCCAGCAGTAATACCGGGACTACCGGCATTCAGTACTTC